Below are 13 T cell receptor beta chains sequenced from a single sample in a study of blood T cell repertoires in COVID-19. This table comes from immunoSEQ multiplex PCR, and its TCRdb copy is limited to in-frame clones, with some not included. The sample includes about 110,000 clones, approximately 80% seen only once; the top ten take approximately 15%. Sequenced: peripheral blood. The receptors stem from a woman aged 60 to 75 with acute or convalescent COVID-19.

The chain is built from TRBV18 and TRBJ1-1, with D possibly TRBD1 on 6 matching bases. The germline V and J ends were trimmed by 3 bases and 1 base, with 12 bases remaining between them. The V gene's germline CDR1 is KGHSH and CDR2 LQKENI. This CDR3 has 15 residues. CDR3 bases: TGTGCCAGCTCACCTGGACAGACCCCGAACACTGAAGCTTTCTTT. Its protein product is CASSPGQTPNTEAFF.

The sample holds one count of this clone. The chain joins TRBV6-5 to TRBJ1-2; maybe TRBD1 (6 bases). The CDR3 runs to 15 residues. Germline CDR1 and CDR2: MNHEY and SVGAGI. Trimming took 2 bases from V and 1 from J, leaving 11 bases between them. CDR3 DNA sequence: TGTGCCAGCAGTTACGAAAGGACAGATAACTATGGCTACACCTTC. Translated, it gives CASSYERTDNYGYTF.

This chain uses TRBV12-3 or TRBV12-4 with TRBJ1-1; D is unclear. The V end lost 6 bases, the J end lost 7 bases, and 9 bases lay between the germline ends. CDR3 length: 11 amino acids. For the CDR3, the DNA is TGTGCCAGCAGCCCGCGGGGTGAAGCTTTCTTT. Translated: CASSPRGEAFF.

The rearrangement uses TRBV30 and TRBJ1-3; D is possibly TRBD1 (5 bases). CDR3 length: 15 residues. Germline assignment: CDR1 GTSNPN and CDR2 SVGIG (reference sequence). Trimming stripped 1 base from V and 2 bases from J, with 12 bases between. The chain's CDR3 is CAWSATRGTGNTIYF. The CDR3 nucleotides read TGTGCCTGGAGTGCCACGCGGGGGACTGGAAACACCATATATTTT.

This chain links TRBV27 with TRBJ1-3; TRBD1 aligns across 7 bases. From germline, CDR1 is MNHEY and CDR2 SMNVEV (reference sequence). The V segment lost 5 bases and the J segment 0 bases; nucleotides outside the gene matches: 4. The CDR3 loop spans 15 amino acids. The CDR3 here is CASSRTGLSGNTIYF. The DNA of the CDR3 is TGTGCCAGCAGTCGGACAGGCCTCTCTGGAAACACCATATATTTT.

The chain combines TRBV3-1 (or the pseudogene TRBV3-2) with TRBJ1-1, with D tentatively TRBD1 (6 bases). Germline V lookup: CDR1 LGHDT, CDR2 YNNKEL (reference sequence). V dropped 2 bases and J dropped 5 bases, with 15 bases sitting between them. This CDR3 region has 15 residues. The CDR3 reads CASSQSGAASTEAFF. The CDR3 nucleotides read TGTGCCAGCAGCCAATCAGGGGCCGCGTCGACTGAAGCTTTCTTT.

About this clone itself: Other DNA sequences in the same sample also yield this CDR3. CDR3: CASSPPAYRGYNEQFF. CDR3 sequence (DNA): TGTGCCAGCTCACCACCGGCATACAGGGGATACAATGAGCAGTTCTTC. The J gene is TRBJ2-1, the V gene TRBV18, with 7 bases identical to TRBD1. The trim removed 0 bases at V and 4 bases at J, leaving 6 bases unmatched. The germline CDR1 and CDR2 sequences are KGHSH and LQKENI. The CDR3 is made up of 16 amino acids.

The chain uses TRBV5-1 and TRBJ2-1, with 7 bases lining up with TRBD2. J lost 3 bases, V lost 5 bases, and 5 bases had no gene match. CDR1 is SGHRS and CDR2 is YFSETQ in the germline V gene. The CDR3 contains 14 residues. The CDR3 DNA reads TGCGCCAGCAGTCCGTCGGGAGGCTACAATGAGCAGTTCTTC. It translates to CASSPSGGYNEQFF. The full variable domain, its missing parts supplied by reference TRBV5-1 and TRBJ2-1, is KAGVTQTPRYLIKTRGQQVTLSCSPISGHRSVSWYQQTPGQGLQFLFEYFSETQRNKGNFPGRFSGRQFSNSRSEMNVSTLELGDSALYLCASSPSGGYNEQFFGPGTRLTVL.

V gene TRBV6-5 combines with J gene TRBJ2-5; the match to TRBD1 covers 10 bases. The V gene's germline CDR1 is MNHEY and CDR2 SVGAGI. This CDR3 is built from 13 residues. The J segment lost 4 bases and the V segment lost 8 bases, leaving 4 bases of the junction unmatched. This CDR3 is CASGDRGGETQYF. The DNA for the CDR3 is TGTGCCAGCGGGGACAGGGGAGGAGAGACCCAGTACTTC.

This clone has only one observation. This chain connects TRBV28 to TRBJ2-5; 8 nucleotides agree with TRBD2. CDR3 length: 15 amino acids. The J segment lost 3 bases and the V segment lost 6 bases, leaving 9 bases of the junction unmatched. Germline CDR1 is MDHEN and CDR2 is SYDVKM. This CDR3 reads CASRAPRGAKETQYF. CDR3 nucleotides: TGTGCCAGCAGGGCGCCGCGGGGGGCCAAAGAGACCCAGTACTTC.

The J gene is TRBJ1-3, the V gene TRBV3-1 (or the pseudogene TRBV3-2); 12 nucleotides align to TRBD1. Germline-derived CDR1 and CDR2 are LGHDT and YNNKEL (reference sequence). This CDR3 comprises 18 residues. Unmatched junction bases numbered 13, after V lost 4 bases and J lost 6 bases. The CDR3 nucleotides are TGTGCCAGCAGCCCAGAATTCGGGACAGGGGGCTGTAAAAACACCATATATTTT. Its translation is CASSPEFGTGGCKNTIYF.

Concerning this clone: One end of the junction fails to match germline, which may point to a read error. This chain connects TRBV7-7 to TRBJ2-3, with 7 bases lining up with TRBD1. The V gene's germline CDR1 is SSHAT and CDR2 FNYEAQ (reference sequence). This CDR3 contains 14 residues. CDR3 residues: CASSLGGWADTQYF. The CDR3, as DNA: TGTGCTAGCAGCTTAGGGGGCTGGGCAGATACGCAGTATTTT.

This rearrangement joins TRBV3-1 (or the pseudogene TRBV3-2) to TRBJ1-6; 7 bases fit TRBD1. Germline trimming cut 6 bases from V and 8 bases from J; bases unmatched to any gene: 7. CDR1 is LGHDT and CDR2 is YNNKEL in the germline V gene (reference sequence). The CDR3 runs 14 residues. Here the CDR3 DNA reads TGTGCCAGCAGTCCCGGGACAGACTATTCACCCCTCCACTTT. Its protein is CASSPGTDYSPLHF.